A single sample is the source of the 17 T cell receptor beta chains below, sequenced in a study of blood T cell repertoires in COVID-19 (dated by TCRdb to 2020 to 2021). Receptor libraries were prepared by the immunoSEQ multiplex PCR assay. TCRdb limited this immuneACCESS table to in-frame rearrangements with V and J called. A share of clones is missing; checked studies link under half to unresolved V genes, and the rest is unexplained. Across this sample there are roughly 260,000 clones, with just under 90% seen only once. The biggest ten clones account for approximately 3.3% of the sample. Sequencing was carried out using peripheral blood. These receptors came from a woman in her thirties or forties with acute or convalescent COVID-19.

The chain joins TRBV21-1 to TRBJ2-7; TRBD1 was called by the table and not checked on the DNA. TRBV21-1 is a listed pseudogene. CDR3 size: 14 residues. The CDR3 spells CASSNRDRAYEQYV. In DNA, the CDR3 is TGTGCCAGCAGCAACCGGGACAGAGCCTACGAGCAGTACGTC.

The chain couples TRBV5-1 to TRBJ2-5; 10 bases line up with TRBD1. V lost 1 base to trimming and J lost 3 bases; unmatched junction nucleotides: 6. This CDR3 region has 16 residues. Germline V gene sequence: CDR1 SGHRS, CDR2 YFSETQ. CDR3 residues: CASSLFTGTGEETQYF. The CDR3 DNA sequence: TGCGCCAGCAGCTTGTTTACCGGGACAGGGGAAGAGACCCAGTACTTC.

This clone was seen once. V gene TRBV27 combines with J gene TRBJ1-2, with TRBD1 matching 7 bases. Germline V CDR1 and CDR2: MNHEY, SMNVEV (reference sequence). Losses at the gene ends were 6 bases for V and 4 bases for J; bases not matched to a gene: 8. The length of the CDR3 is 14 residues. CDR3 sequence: CASSLQGQGYGYTF. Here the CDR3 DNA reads TGTGCCAGCAGCCTACAGGGGCAGGGCTATGGCTACACCTTC.

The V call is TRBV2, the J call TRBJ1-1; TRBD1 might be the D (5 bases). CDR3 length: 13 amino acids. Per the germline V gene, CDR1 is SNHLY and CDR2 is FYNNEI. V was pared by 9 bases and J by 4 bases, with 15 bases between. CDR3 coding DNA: TGTGCCAGTATAACAGGAGGGAGCACTGAAGCTTTCTTT. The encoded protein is CASITGGSTEAFF.

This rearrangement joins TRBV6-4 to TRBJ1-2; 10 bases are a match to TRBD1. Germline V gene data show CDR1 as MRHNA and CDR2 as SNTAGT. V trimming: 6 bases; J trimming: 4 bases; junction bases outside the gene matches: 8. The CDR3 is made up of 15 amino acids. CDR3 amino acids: CASRPGDRGSYGYTF. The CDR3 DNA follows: TGTGCCAGCAGGCCTGGGGACAGGGGATCCTATGGCTACACCTTC.

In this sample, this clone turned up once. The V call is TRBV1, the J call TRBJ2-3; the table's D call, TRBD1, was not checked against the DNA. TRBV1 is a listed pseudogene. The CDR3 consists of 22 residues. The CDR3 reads CTSSQPIIMDSIIRHGTDTQYF. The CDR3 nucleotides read TGCACCAGCAGCCAACCTATTATTATGGACAGTATTATCCGACACGGCACAGATACGCAGTATTTT.

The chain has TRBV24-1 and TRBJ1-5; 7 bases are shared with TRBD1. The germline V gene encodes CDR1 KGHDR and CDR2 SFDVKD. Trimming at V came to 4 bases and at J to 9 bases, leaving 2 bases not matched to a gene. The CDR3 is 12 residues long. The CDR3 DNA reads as TGTGCCACCAGTGACAACAGGGGGCCCCAGCATTTT. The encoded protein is CATSDNRGPQHF.

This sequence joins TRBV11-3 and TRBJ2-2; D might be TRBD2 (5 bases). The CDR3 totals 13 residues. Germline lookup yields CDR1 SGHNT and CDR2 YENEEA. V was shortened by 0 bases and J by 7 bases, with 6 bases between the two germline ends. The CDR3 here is CASSLDGVGELFF. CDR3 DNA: TGTGCCAGCAGCTTAGACGGGGTCGGGGAGCTGTTTTTT.

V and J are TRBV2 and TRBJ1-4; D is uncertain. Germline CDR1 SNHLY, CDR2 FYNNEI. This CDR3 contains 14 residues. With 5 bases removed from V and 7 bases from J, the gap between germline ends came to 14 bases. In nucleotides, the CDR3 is TGTGCCAGCAGTTGGTCGGGAGGGAGTGAAAAACTGTTTTTT. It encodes CASSWSGGSEKLFF.

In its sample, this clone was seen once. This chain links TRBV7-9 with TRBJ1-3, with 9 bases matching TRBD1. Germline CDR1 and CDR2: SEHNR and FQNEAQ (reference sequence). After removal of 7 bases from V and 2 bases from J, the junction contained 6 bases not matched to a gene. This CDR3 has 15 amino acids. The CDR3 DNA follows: TGTGCCAGCACCACCGGGACAGGGCCTGGAAACACCATATATTTT. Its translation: CASTTGTGPGNTIYF.

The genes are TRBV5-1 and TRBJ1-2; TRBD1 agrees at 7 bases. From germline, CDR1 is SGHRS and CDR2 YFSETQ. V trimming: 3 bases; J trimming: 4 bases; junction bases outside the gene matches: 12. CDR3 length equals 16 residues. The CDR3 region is CASSSPTRQGVYGYTF. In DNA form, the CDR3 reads TGCGCCAGCAGCTCCCCGACCCGACAGGGAGTCTATGGCTACACCTTC.

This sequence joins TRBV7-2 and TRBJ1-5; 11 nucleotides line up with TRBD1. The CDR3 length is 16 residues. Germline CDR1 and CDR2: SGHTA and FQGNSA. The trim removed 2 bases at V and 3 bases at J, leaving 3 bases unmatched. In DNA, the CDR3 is TGTGCCAGCAGCTTACCGGGACAGGGGGACAATCAGCCCCAGCATTTT. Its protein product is CASSLPGQGDNQPQHF.

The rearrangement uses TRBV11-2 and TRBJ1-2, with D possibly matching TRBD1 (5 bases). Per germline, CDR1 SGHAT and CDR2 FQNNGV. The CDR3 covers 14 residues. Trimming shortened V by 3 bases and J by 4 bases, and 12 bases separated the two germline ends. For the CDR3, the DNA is TGTGCCAGCAGCTTGTCGCGACAGACCTATGGCTACACCTTC. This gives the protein CASSLSRQTYGYTF.

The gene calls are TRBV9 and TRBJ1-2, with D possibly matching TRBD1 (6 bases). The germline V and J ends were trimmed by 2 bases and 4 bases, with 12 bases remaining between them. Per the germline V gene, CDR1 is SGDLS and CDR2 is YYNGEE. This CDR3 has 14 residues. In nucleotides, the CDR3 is TGTGCCAGCAGCGTTCGACAGGTTGGCTATGGCTACACCTTC. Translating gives CASSVRQVGYGYTF. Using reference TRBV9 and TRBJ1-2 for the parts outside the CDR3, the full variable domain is DSGVTQTPKHLITATGQRVTLRCSPRSGDLSVYWYQQSLDQGLQFLIQYYNGEERAKGNILERFSAQQFPDLHSELNLSSLELGDSALYFCASSVRQVGYGYTFGSGTRLTVV.

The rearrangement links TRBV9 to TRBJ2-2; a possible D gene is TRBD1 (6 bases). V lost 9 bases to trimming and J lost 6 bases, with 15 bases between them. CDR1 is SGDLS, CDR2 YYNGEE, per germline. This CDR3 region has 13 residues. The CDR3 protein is CATSGTRAGELFF. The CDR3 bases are TGTGCCACCTCCGGGACACGGGCCGGGGAGCTGTTTTTT.

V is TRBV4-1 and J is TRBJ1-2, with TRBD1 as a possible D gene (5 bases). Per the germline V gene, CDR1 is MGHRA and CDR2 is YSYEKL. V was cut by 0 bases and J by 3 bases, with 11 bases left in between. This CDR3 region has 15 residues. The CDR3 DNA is TGCGCCAGCAGCCAAGAGAAGGGGTTTCACTATGGCTACACCTTC. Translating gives CASSQEKGFHYGYTF.

As DNA, the CDR3 is TGCGCCAGCAGCTTGCCAGGGCTTAATTCACCCCTCCACTTT. This gives the protein CASSLPGLNSPLHF. This chain uses TRBV5-1 with TRBJ1-6; TRBD1 might be the D (5 bases). Germline lookup yields CDR1 SGHRS and CDR2 YFSETQ. The CDR3 is 14 amino acids. Trimming cost V 1 base and J 6 bases, with 8 bases left between them.